Sequencing of this T cell receptor (beta chain) was carried out in a study of blood T cell repertoires in COVID-19. The CDR3 runs 14 residues. Trimming pared 3 bases from V and 2 bases from J, leaving 11 bases between. The germline V gene encodes CDR1 MNHEY and CDR2 SVGAGI. The study recruited people aged roughly 18 to 100 years across around 23 US areas. Cohort placement rested on clinical history that participants reported themselves. Original processing methods: The authors estimated nucleated cell counts from reference gene primer amplification. Assay: immunoSEQ multiplex PCR; the TCRdb copy retains only in-frame clones and omits some. V, J and clone size reflect that table, while D and trimming were determined from the DNA. The sample has roughly 400,000 clones, 70% to 90% seen once; the top ten hold approximately 1.3%.

The chain recombines TRBV6-5 with TRBJ2-7, with D uncertain. Sequenced sample: PBMCs or T cells enriched from blood (not recorded which). The source of this sequence is a woman in her late teens or twenties who had been exposed to COVID-19. CDR3 DNA sequence: TGTGCCAGCAGTTATAACAGAGCAACCTACGAGCAGTACTTC. Amino acids: CASSYNRATYEQYF.